These T cell receptor beta chains were read from a single sample in a study of shared clonotypes between healthy human individuals. Produced via immunoSEQ multiplex PCR; TCRdb's table is partial and in-frame only. The table lists roughly 1,100,000 clones, about 75% of them singletons, with approximately 1.5% in the top ten. Sample: memory CD4+ T cells sorted from blood. These receptors all come from a man aged 18 to 35 in good health. Each CDR3 is given with its conserved first and last residue. The D gene is left open where the match is weak. Clone size is shown for a subset of rows, as once, few, many or a class of expanded clone.

- TRBJ2-7 many TRBV19 CASSGQDGTYEQYF TGTGCCAGTAGTGGCCAAGACGGGACCTACGAGCAGTACTTC
TRBD1 TRBJ1-5 - TRBV4-1 CASSRTGTGDNQPQHF TGCGCCAGCAGCCGAACCGGGACAGGGGACAATCAGCCCCAGCATTTT
TRBD2 TRBJ2-1 few TRBV6-1 CASSDLIGTSGRNEQFF TGTGCCAGCAGTGATCTCATTGGGACTAGCGGGCGGAATGAGCAGTTCTTC
- TRBJ2-7 - TRBV11-3 CASSLRSGTVSYEQYF TGTGCCAGCAGCTTACGCTCCGGGACCGTTTCCTACGAGCAGTACTTC
TRBD1 TRBJ1-5 few TRBV30 CAWSPTGGDQPQHF TGTGCCTGGAGTCCTACAGGGGGGGATCAGCCCCAGCATTTT
TRBD2 TRBJ2-5 - TRBV9 CASSVHPGTSGQETQYF TGTGCCAGCAGCGTACACCCCGGGACTAGCGGCCAAGAGACCCAGTACTTC
- TRBJ2-1 - TRBV7-2 CASSPKGGLSIEQFF TGTGCCAGCAGCCCGAAGGGTGGTCTTTCGATCGAGCAGTTCTTC
- TRBJ2-5 - TRBV10-1 CASSDARSETQYF TGCGCCAGCAGTGATGCTAGATCCGAGACCCAGTACTTC
- TRBJ1-1 few TRBV10-2 CASSGSFNTEAFF TGCGCCAGCAGTGGCAGTTTTAACACTGAAGCTTTCTTT
- TRBJ2-1 few TRBV7-2 CASSLERSEQFF TGTGCCAGCAGCTTAGAAAGAAGTGAGCAGTTCTTC
- TRBJ2-3 - TRBV5-6 CASSLRTAKFNTQYF TGTGCCAGCAGCTTGCGGACAGCGAAATTTAATACGCAGTATTTT
TRBD1 TRBJ2-5 - TRBV11-3 CASSPGQGQETQYF TGTGCCAGCAGCCCGGGACAGGGACAAGAGACCCAGTACTTC
- TRBJ1-2 - TRBV18 CASSHPGTDGYTF TGTGCCAGCTCACACCCAGGGACGGATGGCTACACCTTC